This is a list of T cell receptor beta chains from one sample in a study of CD8 T cells in Susac syndrome. Each CDR3 protein gets one entry after TCRdb re-called the immunoSEQ multiplex PCR reads with MiXCR. Of about 200,000 distinct CDR3 sequences in the sample, 90% to 95% were seen once. Sequenced: CD4+ T cells from PBMCs. All receptors come from a human donor with Susac syndrome. Each CDR3 is given with its conserved first and last residue. D genes are given only for firm matches. The size of a clone is reported for some rows only, either as once, few or many, or as a class for expanded clones.

d_call	v_call	clone_size	j_call	cdr3_nt	cdr3_aa
NA	TRBV29-1	NA	TRBJ1-1	TGCAGCGCTCCCGAGGGAGGGATGAACACTGAAGCTTTCTTT	CSAPEGGMNTEAFF
NA	TRBV2	NA	TRBJ2-5	TGTGCCAGCAAAAGGACAGACATCCAAGAGACCCAGTACTTC	CASKRTDIQETQYF
TRBD1	TRBV27	NA	TRBJ2-6	TGTGCCAGCAGTTTTGGGACAGGGGGCGCTGGGGCCAACGTCCTGACTTTC	CASSFGTGGAGANVLTF
TRBD1	TRBV29-1	NA	TRBJ2-5	TGCAGCGTTCAGACAGGGCAAGAGACCCAGTACTTC	CSVQTGQETQYF
NA	TRBV6-6	once	TRBJ1-3	TGTGCCAGCAGACTCCCGATGGGAAACACCATATATTTT	CASRLPMGNTIYF
TRBD1	TRBV4-2	NA	TRBJ1-6	TGTGCCAGCAGCCAAGATAGTGCAGGGGGCGCCCCCTATAATTCACCCCTCCACTTT	CASSQDSAGGAPYNSPLHF
NA	TRBV7-9	once	TRBJ1-3	TGTGCCAGCAGCAAAGGGGGGGGGTCTGGAAACACCATATATTTT	CASSKGGGSGNTIYF
TRBD2	TRBV6-5	NA	TRBJ2-2	TGTGCCAGCAGTCACACCTACGGACTAGCGGGGACCGGGGAGCTGTTTTTT	CASSHTYGLAGTGELFF
TRBD2	TRBV27	NA	TRBJ2-5	TGTGCCAGCAGATCGCCGGGACTAGACTTGGCCCAGTACTTC	CASRSPGLDLAQYF
NA	TRBV29-1	NA	TRBJ2-1	TGCAGCGTTGCTTCTGGTTGGGACAATGAGCAGTTCTTC	CSVASGWDNEQFF
NA	TRBV2	NA	TRBJ2-2	TGTGCCAGCAGATCCGGGAGCGGGCGGGCCGGGGAGCTGTTTTTT	CASRSGSGRAGELFF
NA	TRBV10-3	NA	TRBJ1-4	TGTGCCATCAGTGACCCCCGAAGCAATCATGAAAAACTGTTTTTT	CAISDPRSNHEKLFF
NA	TRBV2	once	TRBJ2-7	TGTGCCAGCAGTGAAGCCGAGTCCTACGAGCAGTACTTC	CASSEAESYEQYF
TRBD1	TRBV6-1	NA	TRBJ2-5	TGTGCCAGCAGTGGATCGACAGGGGAGAACCAAGAGACCCAGTACTTC	CASSGSTGENQETQYF
NA	TRBV7-2	once	TRBJ2-7	TGTGCCAGCAGCTTAGCGGCAGGGTTCCCTTACGAGCAGTACTTC	CASSLAAGFPYEQYF
NA	TRBV20-1	NA	TRBJ2-5	TGCAGAGCCCGGGGAGGCCACCAAGAGACCCAGTACTTC	CRARGGHQETQYF
NA	TRBV19	NA	TRBJ2-2	TGTGCCAGTAGTATACGGGACACCGGGGAGCTGTTTTTT	CASSIRDTGELFF
TRBD2	TRBV3-1	NA	TRBJ2-3	TGTGCCAGCAGCCCCAACCCCGGACTAGCGGGGGAGAATACGCAGTATTTT	CASSPNPGLAGENTQYF
TRBD2	TRBV19	NA	TRBJ2-5	TGTGCCAGTACCAATAGCGGGGGAGACCAAGAGACCCAGTACTTC	CASTNSGGDQETQYF
TRBD2	TRBV3-1	few	TRBJ2-7	TGTGCCAGCAGCCAAGTGGCGGGGGTCCTCTACGAGCAGTACTTC	CASSQVAGVLYEQYF
NA	TRBV30	once	TRBJ1-2	TGTGCCTGGGCCCGAATGGACAGCTGGGATTATGGCTACACCTTC	CAWARMDSWDYGYTF
TRBD2	TRBV30	once	TRBJ2-2	TGTGCCTGGAGTGTAGGTAGGACTAGCGTGTTTACCGGGGAGCTGTTTTTT	CAWSVGRTSVFTGELFF
TRBD2	TRBV2	NA	TRBJ2-7	TGTGCCAGCAGATTGACTAGCGCCAGCCCGCGGTGGGAGCAGTACTTC	CASRLTSASPRWEQYF
NA	TRBV6-5	NA	TRBJ2-1	TGTGCCAGCAGTTACTCGAGAATAAGTTTTCTATACAATGAGCAGTTCTTC	CASSYSRISFLYNEQFF
TRBD2	TRBV7-6	NA	TRBJ2-2	TGTGCCAGCAGCTTAACCGTACTAGCGGGAGCCGGGGAGCTGTTTTTT	CASSLTVLAGAGELFF
NA	TRBV11-1	once	TRBJ2-1	TGTGCCAGCGGGAGATACAACAGACACAATGAGCAGTTCTTC	CASGRYNRHNEQFF
NA	TRBV27	once	TRBJ1-4	TGTGCCAGCAGCCCTAACTCAGTAGCAACTAATGAAAAACTGTTTTTT	CASSPNSVATNEKLFF
TRBD2	TRBV12-3/TRBV12-4	NA	TRBJ2-1	TGTGCCAGCAGTTTCACCCCCGGACTAGCGGGAGTCAATGAGCAGTTCTTC	CASSFTPGLAGVNEQFF
NA	TRBV28	NA	TRBJ1-2	TGTGCCAGCAGTCCAGGCTTTTTGTATGGCTACACCTTC	CASSPGFLYGYTF
NA	TRBV5-1	NA	TRBJ2-5	TGCGCCAGCAGCTTGGAACAAGAGACCCAGTACTTC	CASSLEQETQYF
NA	TRBV29-1	NA	TRBJ1-1	TGCAGCGTCACCTTTGGTTCGTCTGAAGCTTTCTTT	CSVTFGSSEAFF
NA	TRBV6-5	once	TRBJ1-2	TGTGCCAGCAGTTACGGGGGCGGGGACAAGAACTATGGCTACACCTTC	CASSYGGGDKNYGYTF
NA	TRBV18	NA	TRBJ1-1	TGTGCCAGCTCACCGGACGGCCGAGAAACTGAAGCTTTCTTT	CASSPDGRETEAFF
TRBD1	TRBV28	NA	TRBJ1-2	TGTGCCAGCAGCCGAGGGGACAGGGATGGCTACACCTTC	CASSRGDRDGYTF
NA	TRBV28	NA	TRBJ2-1	TGTGCCAGCACCGGGGATATCCCCAATGAGCAGTTCTTC	CASTGDIPNEQFF
TRBD2	TRBV9	NA	TRBJ2-1	TGTGCCAGCAGTAAGGGCGGGGGGGCTTCCTACAATGAGCAGTTCTTC	CASSKGGGASYNEQFF
NA	TRBV7-3	NA	TRBJ1-2	TGTGCCAGCAGCTCGTCGGGAGGGGTAGACGGCTACACCTTC	CASSSSGGVDGYTF
NA	TRBV27	NA	TRBJ2-1	TGTGCCAGCAGTGTCGACAGGAGGTTCTCCAATGAGCAGTTCTTC	CASSVDRRFSNEQFF
NA	TRBV9	NA	TRBJ2-5	TGTGCCAGCAGCTTCGGGACAGCGGGAGAGACCCAGTACTTC	CASSFGTAGETQYF
NA	TRBV2	NA	TRBJ2-3	TGTGCCAGCAGTGTACAGCCCCAAATTAGCACAGATACGCAGTATTTT	CASSVQPQISTDTQYF
TRBD2	TRBV3-1	NA	TRBJ2-1	TGTGCCAGCAGCCCCGGGACTATCTCTCGTGAGCAGTTCTTC	CASSPGTISREQFF
NA	TRBV5-6	NA	TRBJ1-6	TGTGCCAGCAGCTTGTTGTCGATAACCTATAATTCACCCCTCCACTTT	CASSLLSITYNSPLHF
NA	TRBV30	NA	TRBJ2-2	TGTGCCTGGATGAAGGGCCCGACCGGGGAGCTGTTTTTT	CAWMKGPTGELFF
NA	TRBV7-2	NA	TRBJ1-1	NA	CASSLFLLGRGQGRTEAFF
NA	TRBV10-3	NA	TRBJ1-2	TGTGCCATCAGTGAGTCAACTGGTCGTGAGGGCTACACCTTC	CAISESTGREGYTF
TRBD2	TRBV5-1	NA	TRBJ2-1	TGCGCCAGCAGCTCGACTAAAGTAGCGGGGGCATACAATGAGCAGTTCTTC	CASSSTKVAGAYNEQFF
NA	TRBV2	NA	TRBJ2-1	TGTGCCAGCAGTGAAACCCCGGTGGTGGGCAATGAGCAGTTCTTC	CASSETPVVGNEQFF
TRBD2	TRBV20-1	NA	TRBJ2-4	TGCAGTGCCAGCCTTCGGGGCGGGGGGGGTAGGGACATTCAGTACTTC	CSASLRGGGGRDIQYF
NA	TRBV15	NA	TRBJ1-1	TGTGCCACCGTCGCCAGGGAGAGTGACACTGAAGCTTTCTTT	CATVARESDTEAFF
NA	TRBV28	NA	TRBJ2-7	TGTGCCAGCAGTTTCTTGACTGGAACCTACGAGCAGTACTTC	CASSFLTGTYEQYF
NA	TRBV6-1	NA	TRBJ1-4	TGTGCCAGCGGTGGGGTAGCCTTTGAAAAACTGTTTTTT	CASGGVAFEKLFF
NA	TRBV21-1	NA	TRBJ2-1	TGTGCCAGCAGCAAAGCTATGGGTCTGGGCTCCTACAATGAGCAGTTCTTC	CASSKAMGLGSYNEQFF
NA	TRBV15	NA	TRBJ2-2	TGTGCCACCAGCAGAGATCAGTTAATTGGGCCCGGGGAGCTGTTTTTT	CATSRDQLIGPGELFF
NA	TRBV12-3/TRBV12-4	NA	TRBJ2-7	TGTGCCAGCAGCATACTCTTGGACTACGAGCAGTACTTC	CASSILLDYEQYF
NA	TRBV28	NA	TRBJ1-2	TGTGCCAGCAGTTCACCGGGACCGAGGACGTACTATGGCTACACCTTC	CASSSPGPRTYYGYTF
TRBD1	TRBV5-5	NA	TRBJ2-5	TGTGCCAGCAGCTTGGACAGGGGAAGTGAGTGGGAGACCCAGTACTTC	CASSLDRGSEWETQYF
TRBD2	TRBV4-2	NA	TRBJ2-3	TGTGCCAGCAGCCAAGGGGTCTCCGGGACTAGCGGGGCCACAGATACGCAGTATTTT	CASSQGVSGTSGATDTQYF
NA	TRBV18	NA	TRBJ1-1	TGTGCCAGCTCACCACGAGCGGACACTGAAGCTTTCTTT	CASSPRADTEAFF
NA	TRBV10-3	NA	TRBJ1-1	TGTGCCATCAGTGATGGGGACACGTACCGTGAAGCTTTCTTT	CAISDGDTYREAFF
TRBD2	TRBV7-9	few	TRBJ2-1	TGTGCCAGCAGTCTAGCGGGGGAGTACAATGAGCAGTTCTTC	CASSLAGEYNEQFF